Listed below are T cell receptor beta chains from one sample, sequenced in a study of human T cells and chemical hapten exposure. A single record per CDR3 protein comes from TCRdb applying MiXCR to the RACE reads. The sample has 75,000 to 100,000 distinct CDR3 sequences; roughly 8% are singletons. Sequencing was carried out using whole blood. Receptor source: a female donor in good health. Some clones in this sample may be carry-over from other donors' samples. CDR3s include the opening cysteine and the closing phenylalanine or tryptophan. Each record gives: D gene, clone size, V gene, J gene, CDR3 protein, CDR3 DNA. The D gene is left open where the match is weak. Clone size is given for some rows only: seen once, a few or many times, or a class if the clone is expanded.

D gene: NA; clone size: many; V gene: TRBV11-2; J gene: TRBJ1-1; CDR3 protein: CASSLVVRPNTEAFF; CDR3 DNA: TGTGCCAGCAGCTTAGTAGTCAGGCCCAACACTGAAGCTTTCTTT
D gene: TRBD1; clone size: NA; V gene: TRBV6-2/TRBV6-3; J gene: TRBJ2-6; CDR3 protein: CASSLKRRTGIGANVLTF; CDR3 DNA: TGTGCCAGCAGCCTAAAACGGCGGACAGGGATAGGGGCCAACGTCCTGACTTTC
D gene: NA; clone size: NA; V gene: TRBV27; J gene: TRBJ1-5; CDR3 protein: CASSLTRSQPQHF; CDR3 DNA: TGTGCCAGCAGCTTAACCCGGAGTCAGCCCCAGCATTTT
D gene: NA; clone size: few; V gene: TRBV27; J gene: TRBJ2-5; CDR3 protein: CASSSRISTGSFGKTQYF; CDR3 DNA: TGTGCCAGCAGTTCCAGAATAAGTACTGGATCCTTTGGGAAGACCCAGTACTTC
D gene: TRBD2; clone size: many; V gene: TRBV6-2/TRBV6-3; J gene: TRBJ2-7; CDR3 protein: CASSSRGSWSYEQYF; CDR3 DNA: TGTGCCAGCAGCTCCCGCGGGAGTTGGTCCTACGAGCAGTACTTC
D gene: TRBD1; clone size: NA; V gene: TRBV29-1; J gene: TRBJ1-2; CDR3 protein: CSVKTGEGYTF; CDR3 DNA: TGCAGCGTTAAGACAGGGGAGGGCTACACCTTC
D gene: TRBD2; clone size: NA; V gene: TRBV27; J gene: TRBJ2-7; CDR3 protein: CASRRTSGNEQYF; CDR3 DNA: TGTGCCAGCAGGCGGACTAGCGGGAACGAGCAGTACTTC
D gene: TRBD2; clone size: many; V gene: TRBV7-3; J gene: TRBJ2-7; CDR3 protein: CASSPGGGPSYEQYF; CDR3 DNA: TGTGCCAGCAGCCCGGGGGGAGGGCCTAGCTACGAGCAGTACTTC
D gene: NA; clone size: NA; V gene: TRBV28; J gene: TRBJ2-3; CDR3 protein: CASTNDHRDLFADTQYF; CDR3 DNA: TGTGCCAGCACCAATGATCACAGGGATCTTTTCGCAGATACGCAGTATTTT
D gene: NA; clone size: few; V gene: TRBV5-4; J gene: TRBJ2-7; CDR3 protein: CASSQRGSGSSYEQYF; CDR3 DNA: TGTGCCAGCAGCCAGCGAGGGTCCGGGAGCTCCTACGAGCAGTACTTC
D gene: NA; clone size: few; V gene: TRBV29-1; J gene: TRBJ2-3; CDR3 protein: CSVVENTQYF; CDR3 DNA: TGCAGCGTTGTAGAAAATACGCAGTATTTT
D gene: NA; clone size: few; V gene: TRBV6-1; J gene: TRBJ2-7; CDR3 protein: CASMEWRGEQYF; CDR3 DNA: TGTGCCAGCATGGAGTGGCGAGGGGAGCAGTACTTC